One TCR beta chain is described in this entry. What it binds is unknown. This sample is part of a study of T cell repertoires and HLA-DP antigens. As for the study in general: Sorted CD137+CD4+ samples averaged approximately 0.2 ug DNA; pre-culture CD4+ samples, about 1,200 ng.

Overall study results and limits: Previously undetected clones averaged about 35% and 50% against the two alleles respectively.

Primers targeted 54 TRBV and 13 TRBJ segments. TCRdb keeps only in-frame clones here, not all; method: immunoSEQ multiplex PCR. The table has approximately 100,000 clones, around nine tenths seen once. Between the trimmed V and J ends, which lost 0 bases and 3 bases, there was a span of 9 bases. Germline V gene data show CDR1 as SGDLS and CDR2 as YYNGEE. The CDR3 sequence is 15 residues long. The sample consisted of CD4+ T cells from PBMCs. The chain recombines TRBV9 with TRBJ2-2; D call uncertain. The sequence came from a man over 45 in good health and CMV-seronegative. CDR3 amino acids: CASSVAPSHTGELFF. The CDR3 DNA reads TGTGCCAGCAGCGTAGCTCCCAGCCACACCGGGGAGCTGTTTTTT. Drawing the rest from reference TRBV9 and TRBJ2-2, the complete variable domain is DSGVTQTPKHLITATGQRVTLRCSPRSGDLSVYWYQQSLDQGLQFLIQYYNGEERAKGNILERFSAQQFPDLHSELNLSSLELGDSALYFCASSVAPSHTGELFFGEGSRLTVL.